This T cell receptor (beta chain) originates from a study of blood T cell repertoires in COVID-19. In the study overall: Acute-phase and convalescent COVID-19 samples originated in the United States, Italy and Spain. PBMCs, B-cell-depleted T cells, or T cells provided the cDNA or gDNA that made up the material.

Per germline, CDR1 MNHEY and CDR2 SVGAGI. Between the trimmed V and J ends, which lost 8 bases and 1 base, there was a span of 14 bases. The CDR3 sequence is 14 residues long. Source study methods: Reference gene primers were amplified, and this amplification served to estimate nucleated cell counts. Assay used: immunoSEQ multiplex PCR; TCRdb lists only in-frame clones, some missing. D and trimming were read from the DNA, whereas the V and J calls and clone size are those reported in that table. The table shows about 210,000 clones, with 75% to 90% occurring only once. Sequencing used peripheral blood. This chain links TRBV6-5 with TRBJ1-1; no clear D gene. This sequence was found in a woman aged 35 to 49 with acute or convalescent COVID-19. The CDR3 spells CASVAEGENTEAFF. In DNA, the CDR3 is TGTGCCAGCGTAGCCGAGGGCGAGAACACTGAAGCTTTCTTT.